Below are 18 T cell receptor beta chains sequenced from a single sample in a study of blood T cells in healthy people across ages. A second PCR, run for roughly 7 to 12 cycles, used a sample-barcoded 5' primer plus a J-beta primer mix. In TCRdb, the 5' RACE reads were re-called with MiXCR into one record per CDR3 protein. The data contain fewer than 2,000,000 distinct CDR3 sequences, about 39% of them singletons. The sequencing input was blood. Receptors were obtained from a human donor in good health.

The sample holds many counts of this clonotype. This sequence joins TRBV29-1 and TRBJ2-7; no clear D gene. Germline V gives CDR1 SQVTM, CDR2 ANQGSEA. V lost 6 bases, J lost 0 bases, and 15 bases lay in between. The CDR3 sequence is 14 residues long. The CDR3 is CSVYGPQSSYEQYF. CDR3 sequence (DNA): TGCAGCGTCTACGGGCCACAGAGCTCCTACGAGCAGTACTTC.

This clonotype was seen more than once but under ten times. CDR3 sequence reads: CASSSIQGNPGANVLTF. The CDR3 DNA follows: TGTGCCAGCAGCTCAATCCAGGGGAACCCTGGGGCCAACGTCCTGACTTTC. This chain links TRBV7-3 with TRBJ2-6, with D possibly matching TRBD1 (6 bases). Trimming removed 4 bases at V and 2 bases at J, with 15 bases between. Germline V gene data show CDR1 as SGHTA and CDR2 as FQGTGA. This CDR3 has 17 amino acids. The whole variable domain, filled in from reference TRBV7-3 and TRBJ2-6, reads GAGVSQTPSNKVTEKGKYVELRCDPISGHTALYWYRQSLGQGPEFLIYFQGTGAADDSGLPNDRFFAVRPEGSVSTLKIQRTERGDSAVYLCASSSIQGNPGANVLTFGAGSRLTVL.

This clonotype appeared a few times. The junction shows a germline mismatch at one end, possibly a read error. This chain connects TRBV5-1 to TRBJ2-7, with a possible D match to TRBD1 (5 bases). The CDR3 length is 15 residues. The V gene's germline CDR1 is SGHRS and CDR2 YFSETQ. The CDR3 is CASNLGPAGSYEQYF. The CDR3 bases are TGCGCCAGCAACTTGGGTCCTGCAGGGTCCTACGAGCAGTACTTC. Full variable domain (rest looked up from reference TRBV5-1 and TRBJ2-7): KAGVTQTPRYLIKTRGQQVTLSCSPISGHRSVSWYQQTPGQGLQFLFEYFSETQRNKGNFPGRFSGRQFSNSRSEMNVSTLELGDSALYLCASNLGPAGSYEQYFGPGTRLTVT.

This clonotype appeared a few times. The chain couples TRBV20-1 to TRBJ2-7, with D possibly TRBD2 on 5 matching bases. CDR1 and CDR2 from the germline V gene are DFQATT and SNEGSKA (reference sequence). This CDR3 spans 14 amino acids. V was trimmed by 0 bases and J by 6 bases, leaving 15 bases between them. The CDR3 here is CSARERGLVSEQYF. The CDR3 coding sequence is TGCAGTGCTAGAGAACGGGGTCTTGTGAGCGAGCAGTACTTC.

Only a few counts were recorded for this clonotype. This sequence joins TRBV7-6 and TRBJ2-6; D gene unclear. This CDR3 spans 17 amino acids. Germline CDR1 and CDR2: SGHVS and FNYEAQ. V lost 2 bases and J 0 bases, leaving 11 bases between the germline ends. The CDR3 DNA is TGTGCCAGCAGCTTATCTATTTGGCGCTCTGGGGCCAACGTCCTGACTTTC. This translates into CASSLSIWRSGANVLTF.

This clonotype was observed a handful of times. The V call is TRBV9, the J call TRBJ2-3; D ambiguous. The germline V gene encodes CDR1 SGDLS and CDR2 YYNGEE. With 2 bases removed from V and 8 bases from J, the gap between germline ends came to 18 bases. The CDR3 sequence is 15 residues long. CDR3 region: CASSVGTPAHGTQYF. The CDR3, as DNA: TGTGCCAGCAGCGTGGGTACCCCCGCACACGGTACGCAGTATTTT.

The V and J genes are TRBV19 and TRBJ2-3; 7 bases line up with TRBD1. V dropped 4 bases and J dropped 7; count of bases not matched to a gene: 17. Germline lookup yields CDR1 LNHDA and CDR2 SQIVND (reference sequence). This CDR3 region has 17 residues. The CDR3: CASSTPPLQDRVNTQYF. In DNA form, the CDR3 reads TGTGCCAGTAGTACCCCTCCCCTCCAAGACAGGGTTAATACGCAGTATTTT.

For the CDR3, the DNA is TGTGCCATCAGTGACCACATAAAGTCTGGGGCCAACGTCCTGACTTTC. Its protein is CAISDHIKSGANVLTF. The J gene is TRBJ2-6, the V gene TRBV10-3, with unresolved D. Trimming stripped 3 bases from V and 1 base from J, with 10 bases between. The CDR3 spans 16 residues. Germline CDR1 is ENHRY and CDR2 is SYGVKD.

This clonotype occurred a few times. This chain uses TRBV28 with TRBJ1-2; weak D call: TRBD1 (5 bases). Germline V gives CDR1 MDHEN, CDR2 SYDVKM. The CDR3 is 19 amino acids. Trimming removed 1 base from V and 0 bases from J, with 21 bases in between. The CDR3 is CASSLSLGDRYLTNYGYTF. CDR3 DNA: TGTGCCAGCAGTTTATCTTTAGGGGATCGTTACTTAACTAACTATGGCTACACCTTC.

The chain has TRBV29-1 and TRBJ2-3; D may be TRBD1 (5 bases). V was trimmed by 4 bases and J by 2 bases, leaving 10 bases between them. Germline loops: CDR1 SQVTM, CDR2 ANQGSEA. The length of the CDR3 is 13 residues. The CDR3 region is CSVGGRVTDTQYF. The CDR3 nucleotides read TGCAGCGTTGGAGGCAGGGTCACAGATACGCAGTATTTT.

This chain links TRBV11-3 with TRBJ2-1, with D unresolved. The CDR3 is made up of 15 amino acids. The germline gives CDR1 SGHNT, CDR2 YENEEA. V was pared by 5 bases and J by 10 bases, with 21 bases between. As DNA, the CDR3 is TGTGCCAGCAGCCCCCGATCAGCCCACTCCTACGAGCAGTTCTTC. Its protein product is CASSPRSAHSYEQFF.

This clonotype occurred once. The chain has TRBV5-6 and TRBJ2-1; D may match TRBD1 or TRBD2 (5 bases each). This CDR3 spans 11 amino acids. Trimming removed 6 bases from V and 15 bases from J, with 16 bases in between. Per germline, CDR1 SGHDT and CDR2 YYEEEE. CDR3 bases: TGTGCCAGCATCGCAGGGAGTTGGCTGTTCTTC. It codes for CASIAGSWLFF.

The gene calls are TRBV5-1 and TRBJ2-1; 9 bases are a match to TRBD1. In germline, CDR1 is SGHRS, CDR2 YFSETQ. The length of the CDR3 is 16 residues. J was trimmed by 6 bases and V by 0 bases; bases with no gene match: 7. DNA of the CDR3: TGCGCCAGCAGCTTGGAAACCGGGACAGGGTCCAATGAGCAGTTCTTC. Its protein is CASSLETGTGSNEQFF.

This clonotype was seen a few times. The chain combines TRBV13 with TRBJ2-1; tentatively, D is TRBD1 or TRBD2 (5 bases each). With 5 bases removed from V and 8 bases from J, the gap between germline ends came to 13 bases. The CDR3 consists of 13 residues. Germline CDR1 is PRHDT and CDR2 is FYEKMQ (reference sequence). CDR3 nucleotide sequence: TGTGCCAGCAGCCCGTACGGGGACGATGAGCAGTTCTTC. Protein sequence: CASSPYGDDEQFF.

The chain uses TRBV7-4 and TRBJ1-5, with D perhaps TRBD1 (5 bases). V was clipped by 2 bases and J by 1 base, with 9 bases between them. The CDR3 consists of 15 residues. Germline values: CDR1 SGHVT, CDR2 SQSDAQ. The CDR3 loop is CASSLLWDSNQPQHF. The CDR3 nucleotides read TGTGCCAGCAGCTTACTTTGGGACAGCAATCAGCCCCAGCATTTT. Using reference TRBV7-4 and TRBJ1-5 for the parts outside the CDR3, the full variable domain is GAGVSQSPRYKVAKRGRDVALRCDSISGHVTLYWYRQTLGQGSEVLTYSQSDAQRDKSGRPSGRFSAERPERSVSTLKIQRTEQGDSAVYLCASSLLWDSNQPQHFGDGTRLSIL.

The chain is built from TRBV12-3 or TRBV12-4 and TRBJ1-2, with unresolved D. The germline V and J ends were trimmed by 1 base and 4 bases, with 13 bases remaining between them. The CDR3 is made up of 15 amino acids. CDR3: CASSLVRALGYGYTF. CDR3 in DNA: TGTGCCAGCAGTTTAGTAAGGGCTTTAGGCTATGGCTACACCTTC.

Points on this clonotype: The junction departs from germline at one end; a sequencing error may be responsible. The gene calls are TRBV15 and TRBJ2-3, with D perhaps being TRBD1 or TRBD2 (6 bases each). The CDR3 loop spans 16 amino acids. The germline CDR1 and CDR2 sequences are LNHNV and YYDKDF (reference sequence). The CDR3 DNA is TGTGCCACCAGCAGAGATCCGGGGGCTTCCACAGATACACAGTATTTT. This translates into CATSRDPGASTDTQYF.

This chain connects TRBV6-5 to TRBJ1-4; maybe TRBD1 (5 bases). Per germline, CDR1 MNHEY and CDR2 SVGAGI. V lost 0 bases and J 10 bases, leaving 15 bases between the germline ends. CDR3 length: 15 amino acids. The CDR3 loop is CASSYSRGVGRKLFF. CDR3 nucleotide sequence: TGTGCCAGCAGTTACTCGAGAGGGGTCGGGCGAAAACTGTTTTTT.